Shown below are 15 T cell receptor beta chains from a single sample sequenced in a study of breast tumors, draining lymph nodes, adjacent tissues. MiXCR was run by TCRdb on the multiplex PCR reads, yielding one entry per CDR3 protein. The data show under 150,000 distinct CDR3 sequences, with approximately 22% seen just once and 2% to 2.5% held by the top ten. Axillary draining lymph nodes of breast cancer patients supplied the node samples. Sequenced: axillary lymph node tissue. The receptor source for this set is a female donor with breast cancer. Some clones in this sample may be carry-over from other donors' samples.

Only a few counts were recorded for this clonotype. The chain is built from TRBV4-1 and TRBJ2-5; no firm D call. From germline, CDR1 is MGHRA and CDR2 YSYEKL. V was shortened by 0 bases and J by 3 bases, with 11 bases between the two germline ends. The CDR3 length is 15 residues. Here the CDR3 reads CASSQEGYPEETQYF. The CDR3 DNA is TGCGCCAGCAGCCAAGAAGGTTATCCGGAAGAGACCCAGTACTTC.

Many counts were recorded for this clonotype. The rearrangement joins TRBV20-1 to TRBJ2-6; either TRBD1 or TRBD2 may supply D (5 bases each). Germline V gene sequence: CDR1 DFQATT, CDR2 SNEGSKA (reference sequence). CDR3 size: 17 residues. V dropped 0 bases and J dropped 0 bases, with 12 bases sitting between them. The CDR3 DNA is TGCAGTGCTAGAGATATTTGGGACCCCTCTGGGGCCAACGTCCTGACTTTC. Translated, it gives CSARDIWDPSGANVLTF.

Ten or more counts support this clonotype. V usage is TRBV5-1 and J usage is TRBJ2-7, with D unclear. The germline V gene encodes CDR1 SGHRS and CDR2 YFSETQ. V dropped 0 bases and J dropped 1 base, with 8 bases sitting between them. The CDR3 is 14 amino acids. CDR3 residues: CASSLAPGSYEQYF. The CDR3 nucleotides read TGCGCCAGCAGCTTGGCACCAGGATCCTACGAGCAGTACTTC. Using reference TRBV5-1 and TRBJ2-7 for the parts outside the CDR3, the full variable domain is KAGVTQTPRYLIKTRGQQVTLSCSPISGHRSVSWYQQTPGQGLQFLFEYFSETQRNKGNFPGRFSGRQFSNSRSEMNVSTLELGDSALYLCASSLAPGSYEQYFGPGTRLTVT.

This clonotype was counted at least ten times. The J gene is TRBJ2-7, the V gene TRBV7-8; D gene unclear. The CDR3 runs 15 residues. Germline assignment: CDR1 SGHVS and CDR2 FQNEAQ. V lost 5 bases, J lost 2 bases, and 16 bases lay in between. The CDR3: CASSIEGYGAYEQYF. In nucleotides, the CDR3 is TGTGCCAGCAGCATAGAAGGCTATGGGGCCTACGAGCAGTACTTC.

This clonotype has at least ten counts. This chain joins TRBV27 and TRBJ2-5, with a weak D call TRBD1 (6 bases). This CDR3 is 13 amino acids long. V was pared by 6 bases and J by 5 bases, with 13 bases between. Germline V gene data show CDR1 as MNHEY and CDR2 as SMNVEV (reference sequence). CDR3 residues: CASRTDTGETQYF. The CDR3 region has the DNA TGTGCCAGCAGGACGGACACAGGGGAGACCCAGTACTTC.

This clonotype occurred many times. The rearrangement joins TRBV10-3 to TRBJ1-4; 8 positions match TRBD1. The CDR3 runs to 15 residues. Germline assignment: CDR1 ENHRY and CDR2 SYGVKD. The ends lost 8 bases at V and 1 base at J; junction bases unmatched: 6. The CDR3 region has the DNA TGTGCCATCGGACAGGGCGACGGAACTAATGAAAAACTGTTTTTT. It specifies CAIGQGDGTNEKLFF.

This clonotype was observed many times. This chain links TRBV18 with TRBJ1-5; no clear D gene. Trimming stripped 9 bases from V and 2 bases from J, with 11 bases between. This CDR3 is built from 13 residues. Germline V lookup: CDR1 KGHSH, CDR2 LQKENI. The CDR3: CASSGDGNQPQHF. In DNA form, the CDR3 reads TGTGCCAGTTCGGGTGACGGCAATCAGCCCCAGCATTTT.

This clonotype was recorded many times. This chain joins TRBV11-2 and TRBJ2-5, with D unresolved. V was pared by 4 bases and J by 5 bases, with 11 bases between. The CDR3 is 13 amino acids. Germline V gene lookup returns CDR1 SGHAT and CDR2 FQNNGV. The CDR3 region has the DNA TGTGCCAGCAGCTCCGCCCCCGGCGAGACCCAGTACTTC. Translating it yields CASSSAPGETQYF. Complete variable domain (other parts from reference TRBV11-2 and TRBJ2-5): EAGVAQSPRYKIIEKRQSVAFWCNPISGHATLYWYQQILGQGPKLLIQFQNNGVVDDSQLPKDRFSAERLKGVDSTLKIQPAKLEDSAVYLCASSSAPGETQYFGPGTRLLVL.

This clonotype was detected once. The chain recombines TRBV4-1 with TRBJ2-5; a possible D gene is TRBD2 (6 bases). The CDR3 extends over 15 amino acids. Germline-derived CDR1 and CDR2 are MGHRA and YSYEKL. With 0 bases removed from V and 9 bases from J, the gap between germline ends came to 17 bases. The CDR3: CASSQDRVVGEAQYF. DNA for the CDR3: TGCGCCAGCAGCCAAGATCGAGTAGTTGGGGAGGCCCAGTACTTC.

This clonotype occurred many times. The chain joins TRBV27 to TRBJ1-2; D unclear. The CDR3 length is 15 residues. V was shortened by 2 bases and J by 4 bases, with 14 bases between the two germline ends. Germline V gene sequence: CDR1 MNHEY, CDR2 SMNVEV (reference sequence). CDR3 residues: CASSLSIALGYGYTF. The CDR3 nucleotides are TGTGCCAGCAGTTTAAGTATTGCCTTGGGCTATGGCTACACCTTC.

V usage is TRBV30 and J usage is TRBJ1-5; D is possibly TRBD1 (5 bases). V lost 0 bases and J lost 4, with 7 bases in between. The CDR3 consists of 13 residues. Per germline, CDR1 GTSNPN and CDR2 SVGIG (reference sequence). Here the CDR3 reads CAWSVWGNQPQHF. The CDR3 coding sequence is TGTGCCTGGAGTGTATGGGGGAATCAGCCCCAGCATTTT.

This clonotype was recorded many times. The chain joins TRBV20-1 to TRBJ2-7, with 8 nucleotides matching TRBD2. The V segment lost 6 bases and the J segment 6 bases; nucleotides outside the gene matches: 10. Germline CDR1 DFQATT, CDR2 SNEGSKA (reference sequence). The CDR3 is 13 residues long. CDR3: CSAIWTSSGEQYF. As DNA, the CDR3 is TGCAGTGCGATCTGGACTAGCAGCGGCGAGCAGTACTTC.

This clonotype occurred many times. The rearrangement links TRBV18 to TRBJ2-3; possibly TRBD1 for D (6 bases). Germline V CDR1 and CDR2: KGHSH, LQKENI. The CDR3 totals 13 residues. V was clipped by 5 bases and J by 2 bases, with 8 bases between them. CDR3 coding DNA: TGTGCCAGCTCAAGGGACATCACAGATACGCAGTATTTT. This sequence encodes CASSRDITDTQYF.

In its sample, this clonotype was seen many times. This sequence joins TRBV7-9 and TRBJ1-2; the D is unclear. V was shortened by 2 bases and J by 6 bases, with 4 bases between the two germline ends. The CDR3 consists of 11 residues. Per the germline V gene, CDR1 is SEHNR and CDR2 is FQNEAQ (reference sequence). CDR3 region: CASSLTHGYTF. The CDR3 DNA reads TGTGCCAGCAGCTTAACTCATGGCTACACCTTC.

There are many counts of this clonotype. The gene calls are TRBV2 and TRBJ2-3; D is possibly TRBD2 (5 bases). The CDR3 totals 15 residues. The germline CDR1 and CDR2 sequences are SNHLY and FYNNEI. V was trimmed by 4 bases and J by 3 bases, leaving 14 bases between them. The chain's CDR3 is CASSARGVGTDTQYF. The CDR3 DNA reads as TGTGCCAGCAGTGCCCGGGGTGTGGGGACAGATACGCAGTATTTT.